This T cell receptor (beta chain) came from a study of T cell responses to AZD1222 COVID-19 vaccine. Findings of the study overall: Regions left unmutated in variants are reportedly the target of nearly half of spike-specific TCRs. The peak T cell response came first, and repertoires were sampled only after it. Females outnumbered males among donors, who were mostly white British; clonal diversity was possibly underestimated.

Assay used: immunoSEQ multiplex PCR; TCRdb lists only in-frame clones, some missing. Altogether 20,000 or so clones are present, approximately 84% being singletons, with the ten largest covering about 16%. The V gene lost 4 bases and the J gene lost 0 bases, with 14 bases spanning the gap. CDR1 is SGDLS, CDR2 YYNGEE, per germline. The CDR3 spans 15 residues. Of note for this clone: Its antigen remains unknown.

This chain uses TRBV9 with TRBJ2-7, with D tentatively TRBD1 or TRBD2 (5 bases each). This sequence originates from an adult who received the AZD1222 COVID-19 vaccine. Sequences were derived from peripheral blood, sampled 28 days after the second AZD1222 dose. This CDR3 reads CASSPGTLSSYEQYF. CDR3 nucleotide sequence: TGTGCCAGCAGCCCAGGGACCTTGAGCTCCTACGAGCAGTACTTC.